One T cell receptor beta chain is described in this entry. Its cognate antigen is unknown. This sample was included in a study of Ad26.COV2.S vaccination and SARS-CoV-2 variants. Treatment here: some 20 received Ad26.COV2.S at low or high dose, single or two shots; 5 received placebo; per-sample allocation not given. Following the first vaccine or placebo injection, samples were taken on day 63. Germline V CDR1 and CDR2: SGHTS, YDEGEE. With 3 bases removed from V and 5 bases from J, the gap between germline ends came to 11 bases. This CDR3 is 14 amino acids long. Study-wide points: People given the vaccine had a wider spike-specific TCR breadth than placebo recipients did.

TCRdb's copy holds only in-frame clones and misses some; the assay was immunoSEQ multiplex PCR. The repertoire holds fewer than 600,000 clones, 89% seen once, with over 1.5% in the top ten. The receptor was isolated from a person aged 18 to 59 who received the Ad26.COV2.S COVID-19 vaccine or a placebo. The specimen comprised peripheral blood, sampled in a trial of Ad26.COV2.S vaccine versus placebo. This chain connects TRBV5-8 to TRBJ2-2; a weak D match, TRBD2 (6 bases). DNA for the CDR3: TGTGCCAGCAGCTCGGATGGGGGGACCGGGGAGCTGTTTTTT. Protein sequence: CASSSDGGTGELFF.